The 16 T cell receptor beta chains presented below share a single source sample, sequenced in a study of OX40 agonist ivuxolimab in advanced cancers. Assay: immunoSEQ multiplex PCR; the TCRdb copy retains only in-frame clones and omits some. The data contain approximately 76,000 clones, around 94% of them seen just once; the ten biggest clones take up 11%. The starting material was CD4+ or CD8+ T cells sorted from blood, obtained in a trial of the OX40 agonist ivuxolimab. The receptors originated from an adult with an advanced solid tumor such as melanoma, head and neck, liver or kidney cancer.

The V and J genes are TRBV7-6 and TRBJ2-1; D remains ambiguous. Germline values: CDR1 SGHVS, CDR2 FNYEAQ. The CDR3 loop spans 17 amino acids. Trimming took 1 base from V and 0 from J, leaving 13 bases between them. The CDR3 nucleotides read TGTGCCAGCAGCTTAGAGCAGAGCGCCAGCTCCTACAATGAGCAGTTCTTC. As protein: CASSLEQSASSYNEQFF.

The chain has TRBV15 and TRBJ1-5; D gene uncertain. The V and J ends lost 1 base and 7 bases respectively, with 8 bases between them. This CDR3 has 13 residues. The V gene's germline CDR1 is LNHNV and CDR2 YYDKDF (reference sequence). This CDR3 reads CATSRVVRQPQHF. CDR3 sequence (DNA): TGTGCCACCAGCAGAGTAGTCCGACAGCCCCAGCATTTT. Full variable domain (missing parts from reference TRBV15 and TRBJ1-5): DAMVIQNPRYQVTQFGKPVTLSCSQTLNHNVMYWYQQKSSQAPKLLFHYYDKDFNNEADTPDNFQSRRPNTSFCFLDIRSPGLGDTAMYLCATSRVVRQPQHFGDGTRLSIL.

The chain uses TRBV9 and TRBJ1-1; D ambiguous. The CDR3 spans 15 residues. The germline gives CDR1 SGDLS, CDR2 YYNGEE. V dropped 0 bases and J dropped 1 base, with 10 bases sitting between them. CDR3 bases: TGTGCCAGCAGCGTAGCGGCAGGCCCGAACACTGAAGCTTTCTTT. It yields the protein CASSVAAGPNTEAFF.

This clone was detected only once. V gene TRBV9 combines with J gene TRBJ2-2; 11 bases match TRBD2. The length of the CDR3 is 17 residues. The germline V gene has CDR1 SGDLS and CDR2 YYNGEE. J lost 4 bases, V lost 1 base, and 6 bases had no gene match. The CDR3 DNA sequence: TGTGCCAGCAGCGTATGGAGTAGCGGGAGGGGCACCGGGGAGCTGTTTTTT. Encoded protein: CASSVWSSGRGTGELFF. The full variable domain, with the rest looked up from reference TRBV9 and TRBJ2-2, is DSGVTQTPKHLITATGQRVTLRCSPRSGDLSVYWYQQSLDQGLQFLIQYYNGEERAKGNILERFSAQQFPDLHSELNLSSLELGDSALYFCASSVWSSGRGTGELFFGEGSRLTVL.

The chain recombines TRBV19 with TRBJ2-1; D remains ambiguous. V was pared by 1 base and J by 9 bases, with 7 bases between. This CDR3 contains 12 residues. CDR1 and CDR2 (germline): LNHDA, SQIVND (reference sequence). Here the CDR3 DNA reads TGTGCCAGTAGTATAGTAGGGTTTGAGCAGTTCTTC. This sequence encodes CASSIVGFEQFF.

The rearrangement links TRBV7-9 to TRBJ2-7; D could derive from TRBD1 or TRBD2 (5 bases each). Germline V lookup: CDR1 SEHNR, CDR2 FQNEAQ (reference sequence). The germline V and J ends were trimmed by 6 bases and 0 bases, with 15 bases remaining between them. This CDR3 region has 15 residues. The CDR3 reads CASSYGTASSYEQYF. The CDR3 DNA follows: TGTGCCAGCAGTTACGGGACCGCTAGCTCCTACGAGCAGTACTTC.

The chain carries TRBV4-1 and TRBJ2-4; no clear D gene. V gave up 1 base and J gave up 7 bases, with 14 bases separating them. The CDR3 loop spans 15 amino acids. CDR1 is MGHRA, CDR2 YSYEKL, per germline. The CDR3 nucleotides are TGCGCCAGCAGCCAAGCCAACCCCCCTGGGAACATTCAGTACTTC. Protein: CASSQANPPGNIQYF.

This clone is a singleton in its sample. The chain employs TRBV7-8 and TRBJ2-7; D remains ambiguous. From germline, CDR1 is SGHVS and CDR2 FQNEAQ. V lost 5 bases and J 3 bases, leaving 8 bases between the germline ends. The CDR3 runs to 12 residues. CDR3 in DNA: TGTGCCAGCAGCCTATCCCTCTACGAGCAGTACTTC. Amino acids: CASSLSLYEQYF.

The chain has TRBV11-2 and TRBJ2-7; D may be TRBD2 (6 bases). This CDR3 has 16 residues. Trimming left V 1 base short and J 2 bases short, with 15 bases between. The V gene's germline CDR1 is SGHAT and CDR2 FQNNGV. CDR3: CASSLGIGGTPYEQYF. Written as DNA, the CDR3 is TGTGCCAGCAGCTTAGGCATCGGCGGGACCCCCTACGAGCAGTACTTC.

CDR3 amino acids: CASPSGLLKYNEQFF. The CDR3 region has the DNA TGTGCCAGCCCTTCAGGCCTCCTCAAGTATAATGAGCAGTTCTTC. The J gene is TRBJ2-1, the V gene TRBV21-1; TRBD1 is the table's D call and was not checked against the DNA. TRBV21-1 counts as a pseudogene. This CDR3 is built from 15 residues.

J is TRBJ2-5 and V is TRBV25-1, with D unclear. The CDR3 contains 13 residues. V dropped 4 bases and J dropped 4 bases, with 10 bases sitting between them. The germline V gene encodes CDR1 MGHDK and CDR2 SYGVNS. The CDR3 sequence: CASSGLIGETQYF. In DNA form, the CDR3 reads TGTGCCAGCAGTGGATTGATCGGAGAGACCCAGTACTTC.

CDR3 nucleotides: TGTGCCAGCAGTTTAGGGGCAGGGGGTTACAATGAGCAGTTCTTC. Its translation: CASSLGAGGYNEQFF. J is TRBJ2-1 and V is TRBV27; 7 bases align to TRBD1. CDR1 and CDR2 (germline): MNHEY, SMNVEV (reference sequence). CDR3 length equals 15 residues. V was pared by 2 bases and J by 4 bases, with 5 bases of the junction left unmatched.

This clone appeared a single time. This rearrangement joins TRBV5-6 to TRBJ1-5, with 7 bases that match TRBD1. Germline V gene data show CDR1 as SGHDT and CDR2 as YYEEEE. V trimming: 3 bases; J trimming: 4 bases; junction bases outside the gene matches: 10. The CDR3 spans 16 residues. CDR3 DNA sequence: TGTGCCAGCAGCTGGGGCCCACAGGGGTCGAATCAGCCCCAGCATTTT. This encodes CASSWGPQGSNQPQHF.

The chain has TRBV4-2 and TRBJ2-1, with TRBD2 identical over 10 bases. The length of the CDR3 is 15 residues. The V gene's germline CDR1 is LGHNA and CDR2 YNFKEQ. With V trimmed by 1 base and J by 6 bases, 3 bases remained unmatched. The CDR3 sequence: CASSQGAGGANEQFF. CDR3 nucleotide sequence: TGTGCCAGCAGCCAAGGAGCGGGAGGGGCCAATGAGCAGTTCTTC.

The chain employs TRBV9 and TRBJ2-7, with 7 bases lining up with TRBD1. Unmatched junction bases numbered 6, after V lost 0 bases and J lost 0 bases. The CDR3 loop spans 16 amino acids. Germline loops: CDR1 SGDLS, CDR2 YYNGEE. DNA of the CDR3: TGTGCCAGCAGCGTAGGCTCCGGGACAGTCTCCTACGAGCAGTACTTC. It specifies CASSVGSGTVSYEQYF.

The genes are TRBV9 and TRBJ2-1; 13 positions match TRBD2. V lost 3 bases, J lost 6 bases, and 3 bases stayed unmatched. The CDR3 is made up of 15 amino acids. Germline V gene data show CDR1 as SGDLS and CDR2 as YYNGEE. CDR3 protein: CASSAWTSGGNEQFF. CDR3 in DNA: TGTGCCAGCAGCGCCTGGACTAGCGGGGGCAATGAGCAGTTCTTC. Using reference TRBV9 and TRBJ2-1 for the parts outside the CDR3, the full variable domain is DSGVTQTPKHLITATGQRVTLRCSPRSGDLSVYWYQQSLDQGLQFLIQYYNGEERAKGNILERFSAQQFPDLHSELNLSSLELGDSALYFCASSAWTSGGNEQFFGPGTRLTVL.